The text below deals with one TCR beta chain. Trimming stripped 8 bases from V and 5 bases from J, with 18 bases between. CDR3 length: 14 residues. Germline assignment: CDR1 LNHDA and CDR2 SQIVND (reference sequence). Self-reported history from a screening survey and questionnaire set each donor's cohort. Two negative PCRs, clearance, or symptom resolution were required of recovered Cohort 3 donors. The data derive from a study of blood T cell repertoires in COVID-19. Clones were read by immunoSEQ multiplex PCR, and TCRdb kept only the in-frame ones, dropping some. The sample contains around 170,000 clones, less than 90% of which appear only once.

The source is a woman between 50 and 59 years old who had recovered from COVID-19. The V call is TRBV19, the J call TRBJ1-1, with a possible D match to TRBD1 (5 bases). Sequencing was carried out using PBMCs or T cells enriched from blood (not recorded which). The CDR3 sequence: CASQPLQGLTEAFF. CDR3 bases: TGTGCCAGTCAACCCCTCCAGGGTTTAACTGAAGCTTTCTTT.